The 21 T cell receptor beta chains below were found in one sample sequenced in a study of T cell repertoires in cytomegalovirus infection. A single record per CDR3 protein comes from TCRdb applying MiXCR to the reads. The profile shows around 310,000 distinct CDR3 sequences, almost 30% of them singletons. The antigens of these receptors remain unknown. The sample consisted of cultured PBMCs, taken from culture after CMV antigen stimulation. The source is a human donor in good health (CMV status not recorded). Some clones in this sample may be carry-over from other donors' samples.

This clonotype was found a few times. The chain is built from TRBV28 and TRBJ1-2; the D is unclear. The CDR3 extends over 14 amino acids. Trimming removed 3 bases at V and 7 bases at J, with 15 bases between. CDR1 is MDHEN and CDR2 is SYDVKM in the germline V gene. The CDR3 region is CASSLAGEIGGYTF. The CDR3 region has the DNA TGTGCCAGCAGTTTGGCTGGGGAGATTGGTGGCTACACCTTC.

This clonotype was seen ten or more times. This chain links TRBV7-2 with TRBJ1-4, with 7 bases that match TRBD1. Per germline, CDR1 SGHTA and CDR2 FQGNSA. With 5 bases clipped from V and 9 bases from J, the junction kept 9 bases outside the gene matches. The CDR3 is made up of 14 amino acids. The CDR3 loop reads CASSAPGTAKKLFF. DNA of the CDR3: TGTGCCAGCAGCGCCCCCGGGACAGCGAAAAAACTGTTTTTT.

The chain is built from TRBV7-6 and TRBJ2-1, with D perhaps TRBD1 (5 bases). This CDR3 has 13 amino acids. Germline V gene data show CDR1 as SGHVS and CDR2 as FNYEAQ. The germline V and J ends were trimmed by 3 bases and 13 bases, with 16 bases remaining between them. CDR3 in amino acids: CASSFTGQGGQFF. DNA for the CDR3: TGTGCCAGCAGCTTCACCGGTCAGGGTGGACAGTTCTTC.

For the CDR3, the DNA is TGTGCCAGCAGCCAAGATGTGAGGGCCTTGTCCCAGTACTTC. Its translation: CASSQDVRALSQYF. J is TRBJ2-5 and V is TRBV4-2; D may be TRBD2 (5 bases). V was pared by 0 bases and J by 9 bases, with 14 bases between. Per germline, CDR1 LGHNA and CDR2 YNFKEQ. This CDR3 is 14 amino acids long.

This clonotype came up a few times. The rearrangement links TRBV7-9 to TRBJ1-4; 8 nucleotides match TRBD1. This CDR3 comprises 15 residues. Germline CDR1 SEHNR, CDR2 FQNEAQ (reference sequence). The junction had 6 bases not matched to a gene; V was cut back by 2 bases and J by 7 bases. CDR3 coding DNA: TGTGCCAGCAGCTTAAGTGCAGGGGGCGGTGAAAAACTGTTTTTT. Encoded protein: CASSLSAGGGEKLFF.

The chain uses TRBV5-1 and TRBJ1-2; D may be TRBD1 (5 bases). With 3 bases removed from V and 4 bases from J, the gap between germline ends came to 13 bases. Germline V lookup: CDR1 SGHRS, CDR2 YFSETQ. This CDR3 has 14 residues. The CDR3 DNA reads as TGCGCCAGCAGCTCCGGCGGGGGGAGCTATGGCTACACCTTC. Protein: CASSSGGGSYGYTF.

The V call is TRBV3-1, the J call TRBJ1-1; D call uncertain. This CDR3 has 15 amino acids. V was shortened by 0 bases and J by 8 bases, with 16 bases between the two germline ends. Germline CDR1 and CDR2: LGHDT and YNNKEL (reference sequence). CDR3 bases: TGTGCCAGCAGCCAAGATCGTCGGGCTAGCGGAGAAGCTTTCTTT. Its protein product is CASSQDRRASGEAFF.

This chain joins TRBV6-4 and TRBJ2-3; 8 bases map to TRBD1. CDR3 length: 15 amino acids. V was clipped by 0 bases and J by 4 bases; unmatched bases: 3. Germline V gives CDR1 MRHNA, CDR2 SNTAGT. The CDR3 is CASSDSRTGSDTQYF. For the CDR3, the DNA is TGTGCCAGCAGTGACTCCCGGACAGGGTCAGATACGCAGTATTTT.

This clonotype was counted ten times or more. The chain employs TRBV7-2 and TRBJ2-3, with no clear D. There are 14 residues in the CDR3. Trimming removed 1 base from V and 2 bases from J, with 7 bases in between. CDR1 SGHTA and CDR2 FQGNSA come from the germline V gene. CDR3 coding DNA: TGTGCCAGCAGCTTAGACCGCCACACAGATACGCAGTATTTT. Its translation is CASSLDRHTDTQYF. The full variable domain, with the rest looked up from reference TRBV7-2 and TRBJ2-3, is GAGVSQSPSNKVTEKGKDVELRCDPISGHTALYWYRQSLGQGLEFLIYFQGNSAPDKSGLPSDRFSAERTGGSVSTLTIQRTQQEDSAVYLCASSLDRHTDTQYFGPGTRLTVL.

The rearrangement links TRBV28 to TRBJ1-2; D is possibly TRBD1 (5 bases). This CDR3 contains 14 residues. Trimming cost V 5 bases and J 4 bases, with 14 bases left between them. CDR1 MDHEN and CDR2 SYDVKM come from the germline V gene. CDR3 sequence: CASSTGTVLYGYTF. CDR3 bases: TGTGCCAGCAGTACCGGGACGGTCCTCTATGGCTACACCTTC.

The rearrangement uses TRBV4-1 and TRBJ2-1; the match to TRBD1 covers 10 bases. CDR3 length: 14 residues. From germline, CDR1 is MGHRA and CDR2 YSYEKL. After removal of 3 bases from V and 7 bases from J, the junction contained 3 bases not matched to a gene. Written as DNA, the CDR3 is TGCGCCAGCAGCCACCGGGACAGGGGTAATGAGCAGTTCTTC. It translates to CASSHRDRGNEQFF.

The rearrangement links TRBV7-9 to TRBJ1-1, with 11 nucleotides matching TRBD1. J lost 6 bases, V lost 5 bases, and 8 bases had no gene match. The CDR3 extends over 15 amino acids. The germline V gene encodes CDR1 SEHNR and CDR2 FQNEAQ (reference sequence). The CDR3 nucleotides read TGTGCCAGCAGCCCAAGGACAGGGGGCCGTGCTGAAGCTTTCTTT. Translated, it gives CASSPRTGGRAEAFF. The complete variable domain, with remaining parts taken from reference TRBV7-9 and TRBJ1-1, reads DTGVSQNPRHKITKRGQNVTFRCDPISEHNRLYWYRQTLGQGPEFLTYFQNEAQLEKSRLLSDRFSAERPKGSFSTLEIQRTEQGDSAMYLCASSPRTGGRAEAFFGQGTRLTVV.

The chain uses TRBV12-3 or TRBV12-4 and TRBJ2-2; D not resolved. V was shortened by 3 bases and J by 10 bases, with 6 bases between the two germline ends. The length of the CDR3 is 11 residues. In nucleotides, the CDR3 is TGTGCCAGCAGTTTCCTAGAGGAGCTGTTTTTT. Translated, it gives CASSFLEELFF.

The rearrangement links TRBV12-5 to TRBJ1-3, with unresolved D. Germline V gene lookup returns CDR1 LGHNT and CDR2 FRNRAP. The CDR3 extends over 14 amino acids. Between the trimmed V and J ends, which lost 7 bases and 1 base, there was a span of 11 bases. The DNA of the CDR3 is TGTGCTAGTGCATTGCCGGCTTCTGGAAACACCATATATTTT. It encodes CASALPASGNTIYF.

V usage is TRBV7-3 and J usage is TRBJ1-1; D not resolved. CDR3 length: 11 residues. The germline gives CDR1 SGHTA, CDR2 FQGTGA. Trimming took off 11 bases at V and 1 base at J, with 8 bases between the two ends. The CDR3 DNA reads as TGTGCCGTCCACCCGAACACTGAAGCTTTCTTT. Its protein product is CAVHPNTEAFF.

This clonotype was observed a handful of times. The rearrangement links TRBV5-1 to TRBJ2-5; TRBD2 agrees at 14 bases. With 4 bases clipped from V and 5 bases from J, the junction kept 7 bases outside the gene matches. The CDR3 loop spans 16 amino acids. Germline values: CDR1 SGHRS, CDR2 YFSETQ. The CDR3 region is CASSPGLAGAGETQYF. The CDR3 DNA is TGCGCCAGCAGCCCGGGACTAGCGGGGGCCGGGGAGACCCAGTACTTC.

This clonotype has just a few counts. V usage is TRBV12-3 or TRBV12-4 and J usage is TRBJ2-7; TRBD1 aligns across 8 bases. Losses at the gene ends were 4 bases for V and 2 bases for J; bases not matched to a gene: 13. This CDR3 region has 17 residues. CDR3 bases: TGTGCCAGCAGTTCCACGTCGGGGACAGGTCTCGCCTACGAGCAGTACTTC. Translation gives CASSSTSGTGLAYEQYF.

V is TRBV12-3 or TRBV12-4 and J is TRBJ2-1; 9 nucleotides align to TRBD2. The CDR3 runs to 15 residues. V shed 0 bases and J 7 bases; nucleotides not matched to a gene: 4. The CDR3 bases are TGTGCCAGCAGTTTAGCTAGCGGGGGCCGAAATGAGCAGTTCTTC. Translated: CASSLASGGRNEQFF.

This clonotype occurred many times. This chain connects TRBV7-2 to TRBJ2-2; 8 bases map to TRBD2. The germline CDR1 and CDR2 sequences are SGHTA and FQGNSA. The CDR3 has 15 amino acids. Trimming at V came to 4 bases and at J to 2 bases, leaving 3 bases not matched to a gene. CDR3 protein: CASSSSGSNTGELFF. The CDR3 DNA reads TGTGCCAGCAGCTCGAGCGGGAGTAACACCGGGGAGCTGTTTTTT.

This chain joins TRBV10-3 and TRBJ2-3; the D gene could be TRBD1 or TRBD2 (6 bases each). In germline, CDR1 is ENHRY, CDR2 SYGVKD. The CDR3 extends over 15 amino acids. V lost 4 bases, J lost 0 bases, and 11 bases lay in between. CDR3 DNA sequence: TGTGCCATCAGTGTCGGGGGCTCTAGCACAGATACGCAGTATTTT. Translated, it gives CAISVGGSSTDTQYF.

The sample holds a few counts of this clonotype. The chain recombines TRBV4-1 with TRBJ2-4; D not resolved. V shed 1 base and J shed 8 bases, with 12 bases lying between them. Germline CDR1 reads MGHRA; CDR2 reads YSYEKL. The CDR3 contains 14 residues. The CDR3 DNA follows: TGCGCCAGCAGCCAAGTGCTATCGGCGGACATTCAGTACTTC. It specifies CASSQVLSADIQYF.